This TCR beta chain derives from a study of CD8 T cells in ankylosing spondylitis. General study results and limits: Seven to nine highly homologous variants formed a TCR beta motif that appeared characteristic of ankylosing spondylitis blood. As for the disease-linked clones, they showed a CD8+ phenotype and occurred at relatively low frequencies in peripheral blood. Some motif variants were previously reported in reactive arthritis synovial fluid and blood.

Trimming stripped 3 bases from V and 4 bases from J, with 15 bases between. From germline, CDR1 is MDHEN and CDR2 SYDVKM. The CDR3 covers 15 residues. Quantitative barcoded 5'-RACE was used to prepare TCR beta libraries. Each CDR3 protein gets one entry after TCRdb re-called the 5' RACE reads with MiXCR. The sample consists of about 340,000 distinct CDR3 sequences, around 8% of them appearing once. This clonotype showed up many times. Its antigen is undetermined. This receptor was identified in a male donor with ankylosing spondylitis. The V gene is TRBV28, the J gene TRBJ1-2; possibly TRBD1 for D (5 bases). Sequencing was done on a sample of blood, either unsorted or a sorted T cell fraction (not recorded which). The CDR3 is CASSFPTGTRYGYTF. The CDR3 DNA follows: TGTGCCAGCAGTTTTCCTACGGGGACCCGCTATGGCTACACCTTC.